The clone carrying this T cell receptor (beta chain) was found a few times. Antigen: not known. This record belongs to a study of CD8 T cells in ankylosing spondylitis. Study-level points and caveats: The study identified a TCR beta motif of several highly homologous variants that appeared characteristic of ankylosing spondylitis blood. Some motif variants had been reported before (in reactive arthritis synovial fluid and blood).

Scientists made TCR beta libraries using quantitative 5'-RACE with molecular barcodes. TCRdb re-derived calls from the 5' RACE reads in MiXCR, one entry per CDR3 protein. The sample has 220,000 or so distinct CDR3 sequences, around 17% seen once. This CDR3 spans 15 amino acids. V was cut by 2 bases and J by 0 bases, with 9 bases left in between. Per the germline V gene, CDR1 is ENHRY and CDR2 is SYGVKD. This chain joins TRBV10-3 and TRBJ2-3; D not resolved. Sequenced material: blood, either unsorted or a sorted T cell fraction (not recorded which). This receptor was identified in a male donor with ankylosing spondylitis. The CDR3 coding sequence is TGTGCCATCAGTGAGGACTTTACTAGCACAGATACGCAGTATTTT. Protein sequence: CAISEDFTSTDTQYF.